These T cell receptor beta chains were read from a single sample in a study of preoperative IRX-2 immunotherapy in early breast cancer. Sequenced by immunoSEQ multiplex PCR; TCRdb stores in-frame clones only, minus some. The table lists about 98,000 clones, more than 80% of them singletons, with about 2.1% in the top ten. Here the sequenced sample was tumor tissue, taken after IRX-2 immunotherapy. Receptors originate from a human donor with breast cancer. Each CDR3 is given with its conserved first and last residue. The D gene is left open where the match is weak. The size field is filled for only some rows; it gives once, few, many or a size class.

D: -; J: TRBJ2-2; V: TRBV5-1; size: -; CDR3: CASSLVAGLRTGELFF; DNA: TGCGCCAGCAGCTTGGTGGCGGGGTTACGAACCGGGGAGCTGTTTTTT
D: TRBD2; J: TRBJ2-5; V: TRBV15; size: -; CDR3: CATSRGSSGETQYF; DNA: TGTGCCACCAGCCGCGGGAGCTCGGGAGAGACCCAGTACTTC
D: -; J: TRBJ1-3; V: TRBV19; size: once; CDR3: CASGGWGDLSGNTIYF; DNA: TGTGCCAGTGGAGGGTGGGGAGACCTCTCTGGAAACACCATATATTTT
D: -; J: TRBJ1-1; V: TRBV28; size: once; CDR3: CASRPRVGNTEAFF; DNA: TGTGCCAGCAGACCCAGGGTCGGGAACACTGAAGCTTTCTTT
D: -; J: TRBJ2-2; V: TRBV29-1; size: -; CDR3: CSVEEEGTGELFF; DNA: TGCAGCGTTGAAGAAGAGGGAACCGGGGAGCTGTTTTTT
D: TRBD1; J: TRBJ1-1; V: TRBV5-1; size: -; CDR3: CASSLEGTGSAEAFF; DNA: TGCGCCAGCAGCTTAGAAGGGACAGGGAGCGCTGAAGCTTTCTTT
D: -; J: TRBJ2-7; V: TRBV6-8; size: -; CDR3: CASYRDTSYEQYF; DNA: TGTGCCAGCTACCGGGACACCTCCTACGAGCAGTACTTC
D: TRBD2; J: TRBJ2-7; V: TRBV15; size: -; CDR3: CATSRGLAGGDEQYF; DNA: TGTGCCACCAGCAGGGGACTAGCGGGAGGGGACGAGCAGTACTTC
D: -; J: TRBJ1-3; V: TRBV10-1; size: -; CDR3: CASSEGNTIYF; DNA: TGCGCCAGCTCTGAAGGAAACACCATATATTTT
D: TRBD2; J: TRBJ2-1; V: TRBV5-1; size: -; CDR3: CASSFGGGNNEQFF; DNA: TGCGCCAGCAGCTTTGGCGGGGGAAACAATGAGCAGTTCTTC
D: TRBD1; J: TRBJ1-2; V: TRBV5-1; size: -; CDR3: CASREATGEWGYTF; DNA: TGCGCCAGCCGGGAAGCCACAGGGGAGTGGGGCTACACCTTC
D: TRBD2; J: TRBJ2-1; V: TRBV19; size: once; CDR3: CASNLAGSRNEQFF; DNA: TGTGCCAGCAACCTAGCGGGAAGTCGCAATGAGCAGTTCTTC
D: -; J: TRBJ1-5; V: TRBV1; size: -; CDR3: CASSQEGGQARSNQPQHF; DNA: TGCGCCAGCAGCCAAGAGGGAGGACAGGCCAGAAGCAATCAGCCCCAGCATTTT
D: -; J: TRBJ2-2; V: TRBV10-2; size: -; CDR3: CASSESRQGISAGELFF; DNA: TGCGCCAGCAGTGAGTCGAGGCAGGGGATCTCGGCCGGGGAGCTGTTTTTT
D: TRBD1; J: TRBJ2-7; V: TRBV5-1; size: -; CDR3: CASSFQPPGGAYEQYF; DNA: TGCGCCAGCAGCTTCCAACCTCCAGGGGGCGCCTACGAGCAGTACTTC
D: -; J: TRBJ2-7; V: TRBV30; size: -; CDR3: CAWSWRHNTLSYEQYF; DNA: TGTGCCTGGAGTTGGCGACACAACACCTTGTCCTACGAGCAGTACTTC
D: TRBD2; J: TRBJ2-1; V: TRBV6-8; size: once; CDR3: CASSYSGSGRGHEQFF; DNA: TGTGCCAGCAGTTACTCAGGCAGCGGGAGAGGGCATGAGCAGTTCTTC
D: -; J: TRBJ2-2; V: TRBV28; size: few; CDR3: CASRQGTGGELFF; DNA: TGTGCCAGCAGACAGGGTACGGGCGGGGAGCTGTTTTTT
D: TRBD2; J: TRBJ2-1; V: TRBV5-1; size: -; CDR3: CASSLGGTNYNEQFF; DNA: TGCGCCAGCAGCTTGGGTGGGACTAACTACAATGAGCAGTTCTTC
D: -; J: TRBJ2-5; V: TRBV28; size: once; CDR3: CASSPTGTAETQYF; DNA: TGTGCCAGCAGTCCTACCGGGACGGCGGAGACCCAGTACTTC
D: -; J: TRBJ2-3; V: TRBV28; size: -; CDR3: CASSLRRDTQYF; DNA: TGTGCCAGCAGTTTACGTCGAGATACGCAGTATTTT
D: -; J: TRBJ2-5; V: TRBV29-1; size: -; CDR3: CSVESIPGETQYF; DNA: TGCAGCGTTGAAAGCATACCGGGAGAGACCCAGTACTTC
D: -; J: TRBJ2-1; V: TRBV29-1; size: few; CDR3: CSVPRVVSGNEQFF; DNA: TGCAGCGTTCCTCGGGTGGTATCTGGCAATGAGCAGTTCTTC
D: TRBD2; J: TRBJ2-3; V: TRBV28; size: -; CDR3: CASSWKKGLAGGMGDTQYF; DNA: TGTGCCAGCAGTTGGAAGAAGGGACTAGCGGGAGGGATGGGAGATACGCAGTATTTT
D: -; J: TRBJ1-6; V: TRBV11-3; size: medium-sized; CDR3: CASSLGYGGGSPLHF; DNA: TGTGCCAGCAGCTTAGGGTATGGGGGGGGTTCACCCCTCCACTTT
D: -; J: TRBJ1-3; V: TRBV5-1; size: -; CDR3: CASSWTRLGNTIYF; DNA: TGCGCCAGCAGCTGGACTCGATTGGGAAACACCATATATTTT
D: -; J: TRBJ1-4; V: TRBV5-1; size: -; CDR3: CASSLQSGSANEKLFF; DNA: TGCGCCAGCAGCTTACAATCAGGGTCCGCTAATGAAAAACTGTTTTTT
D: -; J: TRBJ2-3; V: TRBV30; size: once; CDR3: CAWSVEQTDTQYF; DNA: TGTGCCTGGAGTGTGGAACAGACAGATACGCAGTATTTT
D: -; J: TRBJ1-2; V: TRBV28; size: -; CDR3: CASQSDRTLYGYTF; DNA: TGTGCCAGCCAATCAGACAGGACCCTCTATGGCTACACCTTC
D: -; J: TRBJ1-2; V: TRBV6-8; size: -; CDR3: CASSSSRDGYTF; DNA: TGTGCCAGCAGCTCGTCACGGGATGGCTACACCTTC
D: -; J: TRBJ1-2; V: TRBV19; size: -; CDR3: CASSRNRLANYGYTF; DNA: TGTGCCAGTAGTAGAAACAGGCTAGCTAACTATGGCTACACCTTC
D: -; J: TRBJ2-7; V: TRBV4-1; size: -; CDR3: CASSPRGGIQTYEQYF; DNA: TGCGCCAGCTCTCCTAGGGGCGGGATTCAAACCTACGAGCAGTACTTC
D: TRBD1; J: TRBJ1-4; V: TRBV19; size: once; CDR3: CASSPGQAEKLFF; DNA: TGTGCCAGTAGTCCGGGACAGGCCGAAAAACTGTTTTTT
D: TRBD2; J: TRBJ2-3; V: TRBV28; size: few; CDR3: CASSPSRIAGGTQYF; DNA: TGTGCCAGCAGTCCCTCGAGGATAGCGGGGGGCACGCAGTATTTT
D: -; J: TRBJ1-2; V: TRBV28; size: once; CDR3: CASSFGLQGGYTF; DNA: TGTGCCAGCAGTTTTGGCTTGCAGGGCGGCTACACCTTC
D: -; J: TRBJ2-1; V: TRBV5-1; size: -; CDR3: CASSVGTPRGHEQFF; DNA: TGCGCCAGCAGCGTCGGGACGCCGAGAGGTCATGAGCAGTTCTTC
D: -; J: TRBJ2-7; V: TRBV11-3; size: -; CDR3: CASSLGQGVPYEQYF; DNA: TGTGCCAGCAGCTTAGGTCAGGGTGTTCCGTACGAGCAGTACTTC
D: -; J: TRBJ1-6; V: TRBV6-8; size: many; CDR3: CASSYRDGSPLHF; DNA: TGTGCCAGCAGCTACAGGGATGGGTCACCCCTCCACTTT
D: TRBD1; J: TRBJ1-6; V: TRBV19; size: -; CDR3: CASSPMDRGRFSPLHF; DNA: TGTGCCAGTAGTCCGATGGACAGGGGGCGGTTTTCACCCCTCCACTTT
D: -; J: TRBJ1-1; V: TRBV10-1; size: -; CDR3: CASSADGYTEAFF; DNA: TGCGCCAGCAGTGCCGACGGATACACTGAAGCTTTCTTT
D: -; J: TRBJ2-7; V: TRBV30; size: -; CDR3: CAWRSPGAYEQYF; DNA: TGTGCCTGGAGGTCGCCGGGGGCCTACGAGCAGTACTTC
D: -; J: TRBJ1-4; V: TRBV7-6; size: -; CDR3: CASSWGDSSNEKLFF; DNA: TGTGCCAGCAGCTGGGGAGACAGTAGCAATGAAAAACTGTTTTTT
D: TRBD2; J: TRBJ2-2; V: TRBV5-1; size: -; CDR3: CASFVTSGGAGGELFF; DNA: TGCGCTTCCTTCGTGACTAGCGGGGGGGCCGGCGGGGAGCTGTTTTTT